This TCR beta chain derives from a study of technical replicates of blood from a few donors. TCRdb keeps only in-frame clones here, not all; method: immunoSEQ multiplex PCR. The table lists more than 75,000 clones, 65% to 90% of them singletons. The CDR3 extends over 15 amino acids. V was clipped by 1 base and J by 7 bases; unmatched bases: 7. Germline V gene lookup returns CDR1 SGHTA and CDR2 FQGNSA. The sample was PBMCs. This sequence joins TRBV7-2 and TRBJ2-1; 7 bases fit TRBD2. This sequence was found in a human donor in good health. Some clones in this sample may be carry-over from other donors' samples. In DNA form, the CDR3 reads TGTGCCAGCAGCTTAGGCGATAATAGCGGGAATGAGCAGTTCTTC. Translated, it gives CASSLGDNSGNEQFF.